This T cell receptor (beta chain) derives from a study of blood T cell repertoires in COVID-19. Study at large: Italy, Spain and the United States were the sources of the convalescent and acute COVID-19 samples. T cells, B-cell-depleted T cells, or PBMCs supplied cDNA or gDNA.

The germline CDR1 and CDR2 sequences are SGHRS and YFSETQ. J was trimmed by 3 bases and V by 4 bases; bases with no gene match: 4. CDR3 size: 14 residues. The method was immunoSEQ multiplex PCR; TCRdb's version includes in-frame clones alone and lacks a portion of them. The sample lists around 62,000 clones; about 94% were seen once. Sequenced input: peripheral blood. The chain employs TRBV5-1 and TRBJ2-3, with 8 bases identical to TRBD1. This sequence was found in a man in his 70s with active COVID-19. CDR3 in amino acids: CASSLDRATDTQYF. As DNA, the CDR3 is TGCGCCAGCAGCCTGGACAGGGCAACAGATACGCAGTATTTT. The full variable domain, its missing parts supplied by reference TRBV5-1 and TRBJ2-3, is KAGVTQTPRYLIKTRGQQVTLSCSPISGHRSVSWYQQTPGQGLQFLFEYFSETQRNKGNFPGRFSGRQFSNSRSEMNVSTLELGDSALYLCASSLDRATDTQYFGPGTRLTVL.